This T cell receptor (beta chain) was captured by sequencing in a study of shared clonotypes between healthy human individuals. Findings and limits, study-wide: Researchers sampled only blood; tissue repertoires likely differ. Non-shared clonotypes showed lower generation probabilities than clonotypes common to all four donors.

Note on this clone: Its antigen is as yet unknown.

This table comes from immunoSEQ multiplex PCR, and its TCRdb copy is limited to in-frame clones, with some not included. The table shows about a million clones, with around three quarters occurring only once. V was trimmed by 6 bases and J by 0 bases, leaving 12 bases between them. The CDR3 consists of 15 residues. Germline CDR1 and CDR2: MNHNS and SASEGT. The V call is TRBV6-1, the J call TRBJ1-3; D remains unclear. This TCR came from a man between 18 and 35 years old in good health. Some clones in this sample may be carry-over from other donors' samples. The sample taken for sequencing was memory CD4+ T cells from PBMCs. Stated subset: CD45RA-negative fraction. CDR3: CASRAFSNSGNTIYF. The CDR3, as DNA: TGTGCCAGCAGGGCCTTTAGCAACTCTGGAAACACCATATATTTT.